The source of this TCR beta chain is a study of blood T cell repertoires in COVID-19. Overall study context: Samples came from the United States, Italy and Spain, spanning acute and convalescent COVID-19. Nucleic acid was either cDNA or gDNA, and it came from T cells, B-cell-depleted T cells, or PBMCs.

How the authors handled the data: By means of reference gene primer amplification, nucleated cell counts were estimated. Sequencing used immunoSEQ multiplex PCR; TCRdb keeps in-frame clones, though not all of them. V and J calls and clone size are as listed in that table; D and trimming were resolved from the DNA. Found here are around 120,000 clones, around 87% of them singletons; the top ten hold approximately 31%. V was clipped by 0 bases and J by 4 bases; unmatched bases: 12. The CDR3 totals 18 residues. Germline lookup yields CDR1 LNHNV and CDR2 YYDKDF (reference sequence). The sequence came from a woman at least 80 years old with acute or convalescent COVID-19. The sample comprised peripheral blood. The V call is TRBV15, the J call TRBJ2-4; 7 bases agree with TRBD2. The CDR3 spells CATSRDPPRGGVKNIQYF. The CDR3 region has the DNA TGTGCCACCAGCAGAGATCCACCCCGCGGGGGAGTAAAAAACATTCAGTACTTC.